This T cell receptor (beta chain) was sequenced for a study of blood T cell repertoires in COVID-19. This CDR3 comprises 16 residues. Germline CDR1 SGDLS, CDR2 YYNGEE. V lost 4 bases, J lost 1 base, and 7 bases stayed unmatched. This clone was counted a few times. The protocol was immunoSEQ multiplex PCR, while the TCRdb copy is restricted to in-frame clones and leaves out a portion. The top ten clones hold 2.9% of a sample with 75,000 to 95,000 clones, approximately 90% of them seen once. Material: peripheral blood. J is TRBJ2-7 and V is TRBV9; 11 nucleotides match TRBD2. The sequence was obtained from a woman older than 75 with acute or convalescent COVID-19. The CDR3 bases are TGTGCCAGCAGCCCTAGACTAGCGGGATTTTCCTACGAGCAGTACTTC. As protein: CASSPRLAGFSYEQYF.